This T cell receptor (beta chain) was sequenced in a study of cytomegalovirus exposure and HLA in healthy donors. Study-wide background: Falling in the Caucasian-associated ancestry cluster were about 80% of 350 to 400 genotyped donors. Findings and limits, study-wide: Researchers reported from a later analysis that most CMV-associated TCR beta chains appeared HLA-restricted.

In the PCR, 60 Vbeta and 13 Jbeta primers were used. The repertoire was sequenced with immunoSEQ multiplex PCR; TCRdb's copy has only in-frame clones and lacks some. The table includes about 37,000 clones, just under 75% detected once. About this clone itself: Its target is not known.

The TCR was taken from a man aged 25 to 40 in good health and CMV-seronegative. Sequenced input: PBMCs.

The CDR3 sequence: CASSRDNYNEQFF. For the CDR3, the DNA is TGTGCCAGCAGTCGGGACAACTACAATGAGCAGTTCTTC. The chain is built from TRBV5-4 and TRBJ2-1, with D perhaps matching TRBD1 (6 bases). Trimming pared 5 bases from V and 3 bases from J, leaving 9 bases between. There are 13 residues in the CDR3. Per germline, CDR1 SGHNT and CDR2 YYREEE (reference sequence).